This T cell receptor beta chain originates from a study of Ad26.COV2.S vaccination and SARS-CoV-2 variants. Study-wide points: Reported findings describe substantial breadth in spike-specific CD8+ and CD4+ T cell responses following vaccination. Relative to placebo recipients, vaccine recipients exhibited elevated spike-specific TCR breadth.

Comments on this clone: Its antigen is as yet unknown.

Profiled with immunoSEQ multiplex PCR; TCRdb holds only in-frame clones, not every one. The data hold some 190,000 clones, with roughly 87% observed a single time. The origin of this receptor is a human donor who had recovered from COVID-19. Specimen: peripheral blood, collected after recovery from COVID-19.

The DNA for the CDR3 is TGTGCCAGCAGTTACAGAGGGGGTCAAGGCTATGGCTACACCTTC. It translates to CASSYRGGQGYGYTF. The V and J genes are TRBV6-5 and TRBJ1-2, with D perhaps matching TRBD1 (6 bases). The ends were cut back, 2 bases at V and 4 bases at J, with 14 bases in the middle. Germline CDR1 MNHEY, CDR2 SVGAGI. This CDR3 is built from 15 residues.